This TCR beta chain was identified in a study of technical replicates of blood from several donors. The CDR3 totals 15 residues. Germline V gene sequence: CDR1 SGHRS, CDR2 YFSETQ. With V trimmed by 2 bases and J by 4 bases, 7 bases remained unmatched. Data came from immunoSEQ multiplex PCR; TCRdb stores just in-frame clones and leaves some out. The top ten clones hold 0.2% to 0.25% of a sample with tens of thousands of clones, 93% of them seen once. The sample taken for sequencing was T cells isolated from PBMCs. The rearrangement links TRBV5-1 to TRBJ2-5; 8 bases map to TRBD2. The origin of this receptor is a human donor in good health. In DNA, the CDR3 is TGCGCCAGCAGCTTCCCCACTAGCGGACCAGAGACCCAGTACTTC. Translation: CASSFPTSGPETQYF.